This T cell receptor beta chain originates from a study of cytomegalovirus exposure and HLA in healthy donors. Study-wide results and limits: Most TCRs appeared rarely, but some public TCRs recurred in many donors. A later analysis reportedly identified an Asian-associated ancestry cluster as carrying fewer N-insertions than the approximately 730-donor mean. A classifier reportedly called cytomegalovirus status with high sensitivity and specificity. One variant, a missense change in DCLRE1C, was linked in a later analysis to TCR beta V- and J-gene trimming.

The PCR used 60 Vbeta and 13 Jbeta primers. The data were produced by immunoSEQ multiplex PCR, yet TCRdb's version contains in-frame clones alone and is incomplete. The sample has 140,000 or so clones, around 72% seen once. V lost 8 bases and J 3 bases, leaving 11 bases between the germline ends. Germline CDR1 reads MNHNS; CDR2 reads SASEGT. The CDR3 extends over 13 amino acids. This clone came up a few times. Its antigen is unidentified. The receptor's source is a man aged 18 to 30 in good health and CMV-seropositive. The sample comprised PBMCs. V and J are TRBV6-1 and TRBJ1-3; D is ambiguous. As DNA, the CDR3 is TGTGCCAGCTCTCTGGTAGTTGGAAACACCATATATTTT. This gives the protein CASSLVVGNTIYF.